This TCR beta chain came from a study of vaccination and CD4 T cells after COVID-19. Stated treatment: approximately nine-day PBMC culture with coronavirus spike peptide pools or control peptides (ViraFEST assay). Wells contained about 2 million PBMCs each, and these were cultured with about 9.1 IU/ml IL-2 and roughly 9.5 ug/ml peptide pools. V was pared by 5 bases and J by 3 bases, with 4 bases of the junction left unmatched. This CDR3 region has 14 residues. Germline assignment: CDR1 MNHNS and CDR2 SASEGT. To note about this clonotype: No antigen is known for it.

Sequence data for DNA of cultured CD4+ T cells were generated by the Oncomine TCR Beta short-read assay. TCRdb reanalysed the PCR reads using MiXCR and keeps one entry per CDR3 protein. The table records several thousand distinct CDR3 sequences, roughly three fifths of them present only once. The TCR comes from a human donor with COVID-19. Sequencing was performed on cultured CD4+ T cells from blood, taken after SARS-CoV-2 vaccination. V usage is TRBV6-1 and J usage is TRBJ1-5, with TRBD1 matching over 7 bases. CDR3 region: CASSMGQFNQPQHF. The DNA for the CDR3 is TGTGCCAGCAGTATGGGACAGTTCAATCAGCCCCAGCATTTT.